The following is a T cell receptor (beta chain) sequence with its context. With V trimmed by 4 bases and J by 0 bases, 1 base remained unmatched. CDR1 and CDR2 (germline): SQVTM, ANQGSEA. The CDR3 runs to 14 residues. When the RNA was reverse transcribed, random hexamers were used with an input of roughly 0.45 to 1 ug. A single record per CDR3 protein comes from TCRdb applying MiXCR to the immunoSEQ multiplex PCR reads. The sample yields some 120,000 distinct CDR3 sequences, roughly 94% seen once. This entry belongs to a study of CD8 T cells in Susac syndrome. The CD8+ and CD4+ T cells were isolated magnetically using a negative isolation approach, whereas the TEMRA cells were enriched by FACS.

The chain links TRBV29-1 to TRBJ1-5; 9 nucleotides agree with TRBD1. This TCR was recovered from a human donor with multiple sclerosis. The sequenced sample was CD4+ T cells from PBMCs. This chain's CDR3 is CSVGTGVSNQPQHF. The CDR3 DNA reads TGCAGCGTTGGGACAGGGGTTAGCAATCAGCCCCAGCATTTT.